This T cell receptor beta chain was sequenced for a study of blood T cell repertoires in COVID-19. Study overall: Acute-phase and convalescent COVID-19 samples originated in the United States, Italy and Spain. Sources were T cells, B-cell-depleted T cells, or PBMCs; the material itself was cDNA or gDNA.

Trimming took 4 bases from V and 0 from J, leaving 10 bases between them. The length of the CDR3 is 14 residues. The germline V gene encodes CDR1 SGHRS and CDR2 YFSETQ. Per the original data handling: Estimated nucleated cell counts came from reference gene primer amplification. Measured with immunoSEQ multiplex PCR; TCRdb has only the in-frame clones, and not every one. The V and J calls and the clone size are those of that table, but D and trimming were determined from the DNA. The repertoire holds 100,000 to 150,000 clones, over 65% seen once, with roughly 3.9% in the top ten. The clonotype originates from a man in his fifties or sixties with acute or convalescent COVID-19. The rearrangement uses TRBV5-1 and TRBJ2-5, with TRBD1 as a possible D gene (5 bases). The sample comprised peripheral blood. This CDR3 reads CASSPGPYQETQYF. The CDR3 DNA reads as TGCGCCAGCAGCCCAGGGCCTTACCAAGAGACCCAGTACTTC.